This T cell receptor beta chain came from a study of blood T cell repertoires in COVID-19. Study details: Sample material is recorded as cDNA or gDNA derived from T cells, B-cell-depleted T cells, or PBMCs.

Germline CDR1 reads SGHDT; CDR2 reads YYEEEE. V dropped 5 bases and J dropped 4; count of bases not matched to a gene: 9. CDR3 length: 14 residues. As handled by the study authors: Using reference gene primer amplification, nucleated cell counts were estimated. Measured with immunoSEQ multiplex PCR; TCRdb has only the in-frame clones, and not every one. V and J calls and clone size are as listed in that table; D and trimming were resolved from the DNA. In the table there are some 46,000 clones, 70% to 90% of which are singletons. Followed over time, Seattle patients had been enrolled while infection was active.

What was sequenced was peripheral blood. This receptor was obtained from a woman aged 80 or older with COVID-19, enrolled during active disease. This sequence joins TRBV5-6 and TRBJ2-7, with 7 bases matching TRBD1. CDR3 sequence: CASRETGDSYEQYF. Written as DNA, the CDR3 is TGTGCCAGCAGGGAAACAGGGGATTCGTACGAGCAGTACTTC.